A single sample gave rise to the 21 T cell receptor beta chains below, sequenced in a study of shared clonotypes between healthy human individuals. Clones were sequenced by immunoSEQ multiplex PCR, and TCRdb holds only the in-frame ones, with some missing. The table has over a million clones, roughly 98% seen once. The sequencing input was naive CD4+ T cells sorted from blood. This sample's subset: CD45RA+ positively selected. These TCRs come from a man aged 30 to 39 in good health.

V and J are TRBV7-3 and TRBJ2-7; 7 bases fit TRBD1. After removal of 0 bases from V and 2 bases from J, the junction contained 4 bases not matched to a gene. Looked up from germline, CDR1 is SGHTA and CDR2 is FQGTGA. The CDR3 is 15 residues long. The CDR3 bases are TGTGCCAGCAGCTTAACCCAGGGGGTGACCTACGAGCAGTACTTC. This encodes CASSLTQGVTYEQYF. Complete variable domain (other parts from reference TRBV7-3 and TRBJ2-7): GAGVSQTPSNKVTEKGKYVELRCDPISGHTALYWYRQSLGQGPEFLIYFQGTGAADDSGLPNDRFFAVRPEGSVSTLKIQRTERGDSAVYLCASSLTQGVTYEQYFGPGTRLTVT.

In regard to this clone: Other DNA sequences in this sample translate to the same CDR3. V and J are TRBV18 and TRBJ2-1, with no clear D. CDR1 KGHSH and CDR2 LQKENI come from the germline V gene. This CDR3 is built from 15 residues. Trimming shortened V by 2 bases and J by 0 bases, and 8 bases separated the two germline ends. The CDR3 DNA reads as TGTGCCAGCTCACCAATCACTTCCTCCTACAATGAGCAGTTCTTC. Its protein product is CASSPITSSYNEQFF.

The genes are TRBV19 and TRBJ2-7; TRBD2 matches 7 bases. The V and J ends lost 6 bases and 6 bases, in that order; junction bases with no gene match: 11. This CDR3 is built from 14 residues. Germline lookup yields CDR1 LNHDA and CDR2 SQIVND (reference sequence). Here the CDR3 DNA reads TGTGCCAGTAGCCTCAGCGGGATCATTTCCGAGCAGTACTTC. Translation: CASSLSGIISEQYF.

The chain couples TRBV19 to TRBJ1-2, with D unresolved. V was shortened by 9 bases and J by 8 bases, with 13 bases between the two germline ends. The CDR3 has 11 residues. Germline CDR1 is LNHDA and CDR2 is SQIVND (reference sequence). DNA for the CDR3: TGTGCCAGCACACATAAGGGAGGCTACACCTTC. This translates into CASTHKGGYTF.

The chain uses TRBV7-2 and TRBJ2-1; 7 bases are shared with TRBD2. The J segment lost 3 bases and the V segment lost 1 base, leaving 12 bases of the junction unmatched. Germline CDR1 is SGHTA and CDR2 is FQGNSA. The CDR3 has 18 amino acids. CDR3 protein: CASSLVGLAALHYNEQFF. DNA for the CDR3: TGTGCCAGCAGCTTAGTCGGGCTAGCGGCGCTTCACTACAATGAGCAGTTCTTC.

The rearrangement uses TRBV14 and TRBJ2-4; D is undetermined. Trimming removed 0 bases at V and 0 bases at J, with 9 bases between. The CDR3 covers 16 residues. From germline, CDR1 is SGHDN and CDR2 FVKESK. Here the CDR3 DNA reads TGTGCCAGCAGCCAAGATCGTGCTTTAGCCAAAAACATTCAGTACTTC. Its protein product is CASSQDRALAKNIQYF.

This clone was seen once. The chain employs TRBV15 and TRBJ2-3; 12 nucleotides line up with TRBD2. Germline trimming cut 4 bases from V and 4 bases from J; bases unmatched to any gene: 6. The CDR3 loop spans 16 amino acids. From germline, CDR1 is LNHNV and CDR2 YYDKDF (reference sequence). The CDR3 spells CATSTPGLAGADTQYF. In DNA, the CDR3 is TGTGCCACCAGCACCCCGGGACTAGCGGGCGCAGATACGCAGTATTTT.

This clone came up once. The J gene is TRBJ2-2, the V gene TRBV2, with 10 bases identical to TRBD1. The ends lost 10 bases at V and 5 bases at J; junction bases unmatched: 7. The CDR3 length is 14 residues. Germline-derived CDR1 and CDR2 are SNHLY and FYNNEI. The CDR3 nucleotides are TGTGCCACCCCTAGGACAGGGGGAACCGGGGAGCTGTTTTTT. Translating gives CATPRTGGTGELFF.

The rearrangement joins TRBV18 to TRBJ1-5, with 7 positions matching TRBD1. Germline values: CDR1 KGHSH, CDR2 LQKENI. Germline trimming cut 9 bases from V and 7 bases from J; bases unmatched to any gene: 6. The CDR3 is 12 residues long. The DNA for the CDR3 is TGTGCCAGAGGGACAGATTCCCAGCCCCAGCATTTT. Translating gives CARGTDSQPQHF.

The rearrangement uses TRBV7-8 and TRBJ1-1; D is unclear. In germline, CDR1 is SGHVS, CDR2 FQNEAQ. Trimming left V 3 bases short and J 10 bases short, with 18 bases between. The CDR3 is 14 amino acids. Here the CDR3 DNA reads TGTGCCAGCAGCTTTGATCCGACTCGAGCTGGAGCTTTCTTT. Translating gives CASSFDPTRAGAFF.

The rearrangement links TRBV15 to TRBJ2-5, with 8 bases lining up with TRBD1. V shed 4 bases and J 4 bases; nucleotides not matched to a gene: 8. This CDR3 spans 15 amino acids. Germline V gene sequence: CDR1 LNHNV, CDR2 YYDKDF (reference sequence). In DNA, the CDR3 is TGTGCCACCAGCACCGACACAGGGGGATCAGAGACCCAGTACTTC. Residues: CATSTDTGGSETQYF.

The V and J genes are TRBV19 and TRBJ2-1; D is ambiguous. This CDR3 is 10 amino acids long. Germline assignment: CDR1 LNHDA and CDR2 SQIVND (reference sequence). The CDR3 protein is CASGFNEQFF. The CDR3 nucleotides are TGTGCTTCGGGCTTCAATGAGCAGTTCTTC.

This clone was recorded only once. The germline gene is not matched at one end of the junction; a read error may be the cause. V and J are TRBV5-1 and TRBJ2-5; D not certain. In germline, CDR1 is SGHRS, CDR2 YFSETQ. This CDR3 spans 12 amino acids. CDR3 coding DNA: TGCGCCAGCAGCGACCCGAAAGAGGCCCAGTACTTC. Translating gives CASSDPKEAQYF. The full variable domain, completed using reference TRBV5-1 and TRBJ2-5, is KAGVTQTPRYLIKTRGQQVTLSCSPISGHRSVSWYQQTPGQGLQFLFEYFSETQRNKGNFPGRFSGRQFSNSRSEMNVSTLELGDSALYLCASSDPKEAQYFGPGTRLLVL.

This clone was found once. This chain uses TRBV7-9 with TRBJ1-4; D gene unclear. The V gene's germline CDR1 is SEHNR and CDR2 FQNEAQ (reference sequence). V dropped 1 base and J dropped 4 bases, with 19 bases sitting between them. The CDR3 totals 18 residues. CDR3 nucleotide sequence: TGTGCCAGCAGCTTAGGGTCGTTTATAACCACGCATAATGAAAAACTGTTTTTT. Its protein product is CASSLGSFITTHNEKLFF.

The CDR3 DNA reads TGCAGCGTTGACCACAGGGGTTCGGAGACCCAGTACTTC. Translated, it gives CSVDHRGSETQYF. The rearrangement uses TRBV29-1 and TRBJ2-5; 7 bases align to TRBD1. This CDR3 region has 13 residues. Germline loops: CDR1 SQVTM, CDR2 ANQGSEA. The trim removed 3 bases at V and 5 bases at J, leaving 6 bases unmatched. Variable domain in full (rest from reference TRBV29-1 and TRBJ2-5): SAVISQKPSRDICQRGTSLTIQCQVDSQVTMMFWYRQQPGQSLTLIATANQGSEATYESGFVIDKFPISRPNLTFSTLTVSNMSPEDSSIYLCSVDHRGSETQYFGPGTRLLVL.

As for this clone: This CDR3 is also generated by other DNA sequences in the sample. The chain carries TRBV5-1 and TRBJ2-1; no firm D call. This CDR3 comprises 15 residues. Trimming left V 0 bases short and J 0 bases short, with 7 bases between. Germline CDR1 and CDR2: SGHRS and YFSETQ. The CDR3 spells CASSLAASSYNEQFF. The CDR3 DNA reads TGCGCCAGCAGCTTGGCCGCTAGCTCCTACAATGAGCAGTTCTTC.

Of note for this clone: At one of its ends the junction is not consistent with the germline gene, which may arise from a read error. The rearrangement joins TRBV5-6 to TRBJ2-7; 9 nucleotides align to TRBD1. The germline V gene has CDR1 SGHDT and CDR2 YYEEEE. The CDR3 runs 11 residues. CDR3 loop: CASSSGRDRDF. CDR3 sequence (DNA): TGTGCCAGCAGCTCAGGTCGGGACAGGGACTTC.

Worth noting for this clone: A much more abundant neighbour one base away suggests this may be a read error. The sample holds other DNA sequences that translate to the same CDR3. The chain couples TRBV5-1 to TRBJ2-3; D ambiguous. The CDR3 spans 12 residues. V lost 2 bases, J lost 0 bases, and 1 base lay in between. Germline CDR1 reads SGHRS; CDR2 reads YFSETQ. In nucleotides, the CDR3 is TGCGCCAGCAGCTTAAGCACAGATACGCAGTATTTT. Protein sequence: CASSLSTDTQYF.

V and J are TRBV19 and TRBJ2-1, with a weak D call TRBD1 (6 bases). The CDR3 extends over 12 amino acids. The V end was cut by 4 bases, the J end by 9 bases, with 10 bases between. CDR1 LNHDA and CDR2 SQIVND come from the germline V gene (reference sequence). DNA for the CDR3: TGTGCCAGTAGTAGAACAGGGATTGAGCAGTTCTTC. This encodes CASSRTGIEQFF.

The V gene is TRBV5-1, the J gene TRBJ2-1; 8 positions match TRBD2. The CDR3 loop spans 14 amino acids. The ends lost 2 bases at V and 9 bases at J; junction bases unmatched: 7. CDR1 is SGHRS, CDR2 YFSETQ, per germline. In DNA form, the CDR3 reads TGCGCCAGCAGCTTTTTTAGCGGGACCAGTGAGCAGTTCTTC. Its protein is CASSFFSGTSEQFF.

This clone showed up just a few times. V and J are TRBV28 and TRBJ1-5; D uncertain. The CDR3 has 15 residues. Trimming removed 1 base from V and 2 bases from J, with 9 bases in between. Germline CDR1 and CDR2: MDHEN and SYDVKM. CDR3 DNA: TGTGCCAGCAGTTTATCTGGGATTGGCAATCAGCCCCAGCATTTT. It yields the protein CASSLSGIGNQPQHF.